Below, one TCR beta chain is given with its context. What it binds is unknown. The data stem from a study of beta chain features in type 1 diabetes. The wider study: Cell yields, gender and age were comparable in patients and healthy donors. Study observations and caveats: For type 1 diabetes patients, VDJ junctions showed fewer insertions and more deletions. A greater similarity of naive, central memory and Treg TCRB repertoires was seen among patients than among healthy donors.

The authors reverse transcribed all of the isolated RNA, so sequencing captured expressed TCRB transcripts. Profiled with immunoSEQ multiplex PCR; TCRdb holds only in-frame clones, not every one. The table has about 220,000 clones, about 11% seen once. The germline V gene has CDR1 GTSNPN and CDR2 SVGIG (reference sequence). The CDR3 runs to 13 residues. Trimming cost V 0 bases and J 2 bases, with 7 bases left between them. The clonotype originates from a man aged 18 to 29 in good health. Input material: central memory CD4+ T cells from blood. The chain combines TRBV30 with TRBJ1-1; D is ambiguous. CDR3: CAWSVHPNTEAFF. As DNA, the CDR3 is TGTGCCTGGAGTGTACATCCCAACACTGAAGCTTTCTTT. The entire variable domain, with the rest obtained from reference TRBV30 and TRBJ1-1, is as follows: SQTIHQWPATLVQPVGSPLSLECTVEGTSNPNLYWYRQAAGRGLQLLFYSVGIGQISSEVPQNLSASRPQDRQFILSSKKLLLSDSGFYLCAWSVHPNTEAFFGQGTRLTVV.